Sequencing of this TCR beta chain was carried out in a study of blood T cell repertoires in COVID-19 (dated by TCRdb to 2020 to 2022). With regard to the full study: Samples from collaborators originated in the United States, Italy and Spain and spanned both the acute and convalescent phases of COVID-19. The prospective study material was composed of cDNA or gDNA derived from T cells, B-cell-depleted T cells, or PBMCs. Deeply sampled blood TCRbeta repertoires from subjects exposed to, actively infected with, or recovered from COVID-19 were included in the dataset. The repertoires were made available in a free public database intended to serve as a resource for research on the immune response to SARS-CoV-2. Samples came from the ongoing ImmuneRACE study (first 160 participants) plus 1,254 subjects from 6 global collaborators. Sample metadata almost always included a de-identified subject ID, COVID-19 status, age in years and sex. HLA class I and class II types, where available, came from metadata supplied by the sample provider rather than from assay-based typing. Results the study describes overall, beyond this receptor: Clinical and demographic metadata were provided uncurated, with the amount varying by source and participant.

The germline V gene provides CDR1 SNHLY and CDR2 FYNNEI. The CDR3, cysteine through phenylalanine, is 12 amino acids long. Here the CDR3 DNA is all that survives: 36 bases in frame from base 1. The germline ends are 8 bases apart after V is trimmed by 4 bases and J by 8 bases. TCRbeta CDR3 regions were amplified from genomic DNA using the immunoSEQ Assay, a bias-controlled multiplex PCR. The paper's data handling went like this. The number of nucleated cells in each sample was estimated from the amplification of reference gene primers within the assay. To quantify the absolute abundance of each unique TCRbeta CDR3 rearrangement, sequence reads were collapsed and filtered. For each sample, productive Simpson clonality was calculated as the square root of Simpson's diversity index over productive rearrangements. TCRdb provides this immuneACCESS table in a form limited to in-frame rearrangements. Some clones are lacking; in checked studies, under half of them reflect an unresolved V gene, and why the rest are absent is not known. That table is the source of V, J and clone size, and D and trimming were worked out from the DNA. The sample yields approximately 180,000 clones; approximately 87% were counted once. About 20% of the sample is taken by the ten largest.

Note on this clone: It has no known antigen specificity. Within one base of it there is no much larger clone, and no base qualities were kept.

One collaborating source in Seattle enrolled patients while the patients were actively infected and followed the patients over time throughout the course of disease. The collaborating institutions used their own protocols to collect whole blood in K2EDTA tubes. For TCRbeta analysis, collaborators shipped samples in one of three forms: frozen whole blood, isolated PBMCs, or DNA extracted from either of those sample types. The receptor comes from a person between 65 and 79 years old with COVID-19, enrolled during active disease. The specimen sequenced was peripheral blood. The chain links TRBV2 with TRBJ2-2, with no reliable assignment of the D segment. The DNA sequence follows: TGTGCCAGCAGTGCAGAACCGGGGGAGCTGTTTTTT. Its product reads: CASSAEPGELFF.